The entry below gives a single T cell receptor beta chain sequence along with its context. Its antigen is unknown. V shed 1 base, J shed 4 bases, and the junction held 4 bases outside the gene matches. The germline V gene encodes CDR1 SSHAT and CDR2 FNYEAQ (reference sequence). The CDR3 is 15 amino acids. These data belong to a study of cytomegalovirus exposure and HLA in healthy donors. Both 60 Vbeta primers and 13 Jbeta primers went into the PCR. The method was immunoSEQ multiplex PCR; TCRdb's version includes in-frame clones alone and lacks a portion of them. The repertoire includes about 170,000 clones, roughly 72% of them detected once, and around 2% sits in the top ten. Study findings and constraints: A cluster of highly shared sequence variants was likely a sequencing artifact. Listed as cytomegalovirus-associated were more than 150 TCR beta chains. Some V segments could not be told apart, so they were left out, TRBV6-2 and TRBV6-3 among them.

The TCR sequence derives from a woman aged 25 to 39 in good health and CMV-seropositive. V usage is TRBV7-7 and J usage is TRBJ2-1, with 7 bases identical to TRBD2. Sequenced sample: PBMCs. CDR3 in DNA: TGTGCCAGCAGCTTAGACGCTAGCGGATACAATGAGCAGTTCTTC. It codes for CASSLDASGYNEQFF.